This TCR beta chain was obtained from a study of blood T cell repertoires in COVID-19. Study in general: Spain, Italy and the United States supplied samples that represented acute and convalescent COVID-19. From T cells, B-cell-depleted T cells, or PBMCs came the material, which was cDNA or gDNA.

Per germline, CDR1 SGHTA and CDR2 FQGNSA. The CDR3 covers 15 residues. V lost 1 base, J lost 5 bases, and 5 bases stayed unmatched. Under the authors' procedure: Nucleated cell number was recorded as an estimate derived from reference gene primer amplification. Profiled with immunoSEQ multiplex PCR; TCRdb holds only in-frame clones, not every one. The V and J calls and clone size come from that table; D and trimming were worked out from the DNA. The sample yields approximately 88,000 clones, nearly 80% seen once. Seattle enrolled patients during active infection and tracked them longitudinally. This sequence was found in a man aged 65 to 85 with COVID-19, enrolled during active disease. This rearrangement joins TRBV7-2 to TRBJ1-1; 9 bases agree with TRBD1. Sequenced input: peripheral blood. CDR3 amino acids: CASSLVGQGETEAFF. The CDR3 nucleotides are TGTGCCAGCAGCTTAGTGGGACAGGGTGAGACTGAAGCTTTCTTT. Full variable domain (missing parts from reference TRBV7-2 and TRBJ1-1): GAGVSQSPSNKVTEKGKDVELRCDPISGHTALYWYRQSLGQGLEFLIYFQGNSAPDKSGLPSDRFSAERTGGSVSTLTIQRTQQEDSAVYLCASSLVGQGETEAFFGQGTRLTVV.